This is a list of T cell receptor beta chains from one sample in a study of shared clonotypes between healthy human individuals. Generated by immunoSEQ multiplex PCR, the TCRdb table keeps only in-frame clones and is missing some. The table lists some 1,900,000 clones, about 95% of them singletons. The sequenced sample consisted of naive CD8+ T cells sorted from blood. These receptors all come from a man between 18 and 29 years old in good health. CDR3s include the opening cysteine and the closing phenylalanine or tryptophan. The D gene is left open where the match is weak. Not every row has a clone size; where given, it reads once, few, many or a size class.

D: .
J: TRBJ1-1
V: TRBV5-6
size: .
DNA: TGTGCCAGCAGCTTGTGGAACACTGAAGCTTTCTTT
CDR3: CASSLWNTEAFF

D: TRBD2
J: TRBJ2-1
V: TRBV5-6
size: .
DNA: TGTGCCAGCAGTATTGGACTAGCTCCCAATGAGCAGTTCTTC
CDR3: CASSIGLAPNEQFF

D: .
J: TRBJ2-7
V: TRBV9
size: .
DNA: TGTGCCAGCGCTAGTGCTCCTTCCTACGAGCAGTACTTC
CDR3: CASASAPSYEQYF

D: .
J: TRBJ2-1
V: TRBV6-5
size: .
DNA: TGTGCCAGCAGCTCTGTAGGCGGCAATGAGCAGTTCTTC
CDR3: CASSSVGGNEQFF

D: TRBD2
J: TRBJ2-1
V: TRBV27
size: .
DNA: TGTGCCAGCAGTTTTATCGGGGGGTTCGGCAATGAGCAGTTCTTC
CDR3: CASSFIGGFGNEQFF

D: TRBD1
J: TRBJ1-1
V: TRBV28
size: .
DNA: TGTGCCAGCAGTTTATACAGGGGCGCCATGAACACTGAAGCTTTCTTT
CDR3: CASSLYRGAMNTEAFF

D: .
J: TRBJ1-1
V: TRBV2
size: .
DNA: TGTGCCAGCACCGGCCCCGCCGAACCTGAAGCTTTCTTT
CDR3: CASTGPAEPEAFF

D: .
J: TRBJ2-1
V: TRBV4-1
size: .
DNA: TGCGCCAGCAGCCTTTCGGGGGGCCTCCGAGCAGATGAGCAGTTCTTC
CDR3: CASSLSGGLRADEQFF

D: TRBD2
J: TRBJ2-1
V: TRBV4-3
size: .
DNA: TGCGCCAGCAGCCCGGGACTAGCGGGAGGAGAGTACTACAATGAGCAGTTCTTC
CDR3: CASSPGLAGGEYYNEQFF

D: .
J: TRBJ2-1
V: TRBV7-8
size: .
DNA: TGTGCCAGCAGCTTAGTAGGGTACAATGAGCAGTTCTTC
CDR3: CASSLVGYNEQFF

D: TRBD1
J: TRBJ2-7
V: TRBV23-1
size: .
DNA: TGCGCCACCGAAAGGGACAGGGTCTCCTACGAGCAGTACTTC
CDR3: CATERDRVSYEQYF

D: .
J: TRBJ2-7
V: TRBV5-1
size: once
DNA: TGCGCCAGCAGCCTCTACGACTCCTCCTACGAGCAGTACTTC
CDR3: CASSLYDSSYEQYF

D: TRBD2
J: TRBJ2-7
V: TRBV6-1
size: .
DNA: TGTGCCAGCAGTGGGCTAGCGGGACCCTACGAGCAGTACTTC
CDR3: CASSGLAGPYEQYF

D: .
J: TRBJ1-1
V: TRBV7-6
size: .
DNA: TGTGCCAGCAGCCCTCAGATTGGGGGGAACACTGAAGCTTTCTTT
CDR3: CASSPQIGGNTEAFF

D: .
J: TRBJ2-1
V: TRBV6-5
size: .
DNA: TGTGCCAGCAGTTACTCTAAGACGGGACTCGGCAATGAGCAGTTCTTC
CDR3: CASSYSKTGLGNEQFF

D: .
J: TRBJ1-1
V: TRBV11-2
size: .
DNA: TGTGCCAGCAGCCCGACTGCCGGATACATGAACACTGAAGCTTTCTTT
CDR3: CASSPTAGYMNTEAFF

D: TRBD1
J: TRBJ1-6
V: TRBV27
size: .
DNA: TGTGCCAGCAGTGAGACAGGGTATTCACCCCTCCACTTT
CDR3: CASSETGYSPLHF

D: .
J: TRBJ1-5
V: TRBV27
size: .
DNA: TGTGCCAGCAGTCTGAAACCTAATCAGCCCCAGCATTTT
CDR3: CASSLKPNQPQHF

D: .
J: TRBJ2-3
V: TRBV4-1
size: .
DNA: TGCGCCAGCAGCCAAGTGGAAGGGTCTCGGGGGACGCAGTATTTT
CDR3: CASSQVEGSRGTQYF

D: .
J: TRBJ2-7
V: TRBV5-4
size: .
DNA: TGTGCCAGCAGCTTGGGGACAGTCACCTACGAGCAGTACTTC
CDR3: CASSLGTVTYEQYF

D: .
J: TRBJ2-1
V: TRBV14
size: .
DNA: TGTGCCAGCAGCCAGCGGGGCAATGAGCAGTTCTTC
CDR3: CASSQRGNEQFF

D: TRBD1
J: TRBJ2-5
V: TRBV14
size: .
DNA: TGTAGACAGGGAGAGACCCAGTACTTC
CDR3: CRQGETQYF

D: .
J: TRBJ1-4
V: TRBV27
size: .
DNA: TGTGCCAGCAGTTTATCCAGGGACCGCGGGCTGTTTTTT
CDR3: CASSLSRDRGLFF

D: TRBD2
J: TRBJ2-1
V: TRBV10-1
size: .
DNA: TGCGCCAGCAGTGAGTCCGGGCGGGGGGGCTACAATGAGCAGTTCTTC
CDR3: CASSESGRGGYNEQFF

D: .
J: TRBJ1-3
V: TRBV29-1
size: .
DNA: TGCAGCGTTGAAGATCTGAGAGAGGGGTCTGGAAACACCATATATTTT
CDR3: CSVEDLREGSGNTIYF

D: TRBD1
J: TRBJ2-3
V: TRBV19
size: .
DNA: TGTGCCAGTAGCCTAAAGACAGGGGGTAGCACAGATACGCAGTATTTT
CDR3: CASSLKTGGSTDTQYF

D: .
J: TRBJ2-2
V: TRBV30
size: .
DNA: TGTGCCTGGAGTGTCGGGAGCGGGGAGCTGTTTTTT
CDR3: CAWSVGSGELFF

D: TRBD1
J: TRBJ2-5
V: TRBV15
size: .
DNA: TGTGCCACCTCGGACAGGGCGGGTGGGCAAGAGACCCAGTACTTC
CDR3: CATSDRAGGQETQYF

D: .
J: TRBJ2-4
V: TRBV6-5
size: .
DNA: TGTGCCAGCAGCTTGGCCGCGGGACAGCAGTACTTC
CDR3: CASSLAAGQQYF

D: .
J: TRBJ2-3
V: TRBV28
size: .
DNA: TGTGCCAGCAGTTGGTCGGATACGCAGTATTTT
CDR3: CASSWSDTQYF

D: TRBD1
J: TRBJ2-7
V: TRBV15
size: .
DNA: TGTGCCACCAGCACCGACAGGGGGCCAAACGAGCAGTACTTC
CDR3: CATSTDRGPNEQYF

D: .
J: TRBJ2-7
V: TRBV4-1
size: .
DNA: TGCGCCAGCAGCCAAGACCGTCCGCCGAGCTCCTACGAGCAGTACTTC
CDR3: CASSQDRPPSSYEQYF

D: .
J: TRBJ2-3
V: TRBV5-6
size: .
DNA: TGTGCCAGCAGCTACCTGCGGGCGTGGGGCACAGATACGCAGTATTTT
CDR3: CASSYLRAWGTDTQYF

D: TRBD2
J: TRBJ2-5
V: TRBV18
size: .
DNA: TGTGCCAGCTCAAAACTAGCGGGGGACCAAGAGACCCAGTACTTC
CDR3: CASSKLAGDQETQYF

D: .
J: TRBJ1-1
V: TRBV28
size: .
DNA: TGTGCCAGCAGTCACCACAGCCGGCAGCCCGTTACCAACACTGAAGCTTTCTTT
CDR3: CASSHHSRQPVTNTEAFF

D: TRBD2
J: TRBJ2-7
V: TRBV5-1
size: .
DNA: TGCGCCAGCAGAATCGGACTAGCCTACGAGCAGTACTTC
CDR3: CASRIGLAYEQYF

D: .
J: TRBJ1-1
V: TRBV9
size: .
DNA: TGTGCCAGCAGCGGTAGATTGAACACTGAAGCTTTCTTT
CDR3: CASSGRLNTEAFF

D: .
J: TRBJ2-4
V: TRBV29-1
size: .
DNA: TGCAGCGTTGACCTTGGGGCGGAAAACATTCAGTACTTC
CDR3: CSVDLGAENIQYF

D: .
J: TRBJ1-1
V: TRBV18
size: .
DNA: TGTGCCAGCTCACCCTTAGAAGATATGAACACTGAAGCTTTCTTT
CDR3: CASSPLEDMNTEAFF

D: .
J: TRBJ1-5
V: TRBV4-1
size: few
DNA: TGCGCCAGCAGCCAAGAGATTGGGACTATCGCTCAGCCCCAGCATTTT
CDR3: CASSQEIGTIAQPQHF

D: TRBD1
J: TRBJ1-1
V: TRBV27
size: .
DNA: TGTGCCAGCAGTCCTTCTACAGGGGAAAGCATGAACACTGAAGCTTTCTTT
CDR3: CASSPSTGESMNTEAFF

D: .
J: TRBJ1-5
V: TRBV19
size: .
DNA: TGTGCCAGTAAACAAAAAGGGGGGGAGGGTCAGCCCCAGCATTTT
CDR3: CASKQKGGEGQPQHF

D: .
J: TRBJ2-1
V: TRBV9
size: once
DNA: TGTGCCAGCAGCCCCCAAGACTTCGTGAGTGAGCAGTTCTTC
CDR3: CASSPQDFVSEQFF

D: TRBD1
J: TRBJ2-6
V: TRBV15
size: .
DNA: TGTGCCACCAGCAGAGAGACAGGGGGTGCTGGGGCCAACGTCCTGACTTTC
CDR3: CATSRETGGAGANVLTF

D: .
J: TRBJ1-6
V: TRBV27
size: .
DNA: TGTGCCAGCAGTTTAAATACGGGGTTTAATTCACCCCTCCACTTT
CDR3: CASSLNTGFNSPLHF

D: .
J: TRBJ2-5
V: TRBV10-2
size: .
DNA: TGCGCCAGCAGTGTAGGGTCCCAAGAGACCCAGTACTTC
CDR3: CASSVGSQETQYF

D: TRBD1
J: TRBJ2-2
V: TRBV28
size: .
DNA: TGTGCCAGCAATTCGGGACAGGGTAACACCGGGGAGCTGTTTTTT
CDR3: CASNSGQGNTGELFF

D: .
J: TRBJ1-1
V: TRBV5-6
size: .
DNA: TGTGCCAGCAGCACTTTACAGGGTCTGAACACTGAAGCTTTCTTT
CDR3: CASSTLQGLNTEAFF

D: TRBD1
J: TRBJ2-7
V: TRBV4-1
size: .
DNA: TGCGCCAGCAGCCCCACCGAGGGACAGGGGCTCTACGAGCAGTACTTC
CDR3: CASSPTEGQGLYEQYF

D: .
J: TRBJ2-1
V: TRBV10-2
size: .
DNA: TGCGCCAGCAGTGAGGGACTAAGGTTCTTC
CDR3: CASSEGLRFF

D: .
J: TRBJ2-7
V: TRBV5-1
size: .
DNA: TGCGCCAGCAGTCTGCGCTCCTCCTACGAGCAGTACTTC
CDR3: CASSLRSSYEQYF

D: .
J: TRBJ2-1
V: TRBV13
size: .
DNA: TGTGCCAGCAGCCCCTTCCACCTAGCGTTCAGCTCCTACAATGAGCAGTTCTTC
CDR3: CASSPFHLAFSSYNEQFF

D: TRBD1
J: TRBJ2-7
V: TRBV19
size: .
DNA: TGTGCCAGTAGTCCGGGGACAGGGTTGTTCTACGAGCAGTACTTC
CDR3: CASSPGTGLFYEQYF